This entry lists 23 T cell receptor beta chains sequenced from one sample in a study of CD8+CD57+ T cells in acquired aplastic anemia. Genomic DNA, serving as template, underwent TCR beta VDJ and CDR3 profiling. In TCRdb, the reads were re-called with MiXCR into one record per CDR3 protein. The data show around 140,000 distinct CDR3 sequences, approximately 41% seen once. The sample was sorted CD4+, CD8+, or CD8+CD57+ T cells (not recorded which) from PBMCs. The origin of the receptors is a human donor in good health, serving as a control.

This clonotype was observed a handful of times. The rearrangement uses TRBV2 and TRBJ2-5, with D possibly matching TRBD2 (6 bases). Per germline, CDR1 SNHLY and CDR2 FYNNEI. The CDR3 has 14 residues. Trimming removed 8 bases at V and 1 base at J, with 14 bases between. CDR3 sequence reads: CASCLGLLQETQYF. As DNA, the CDR3 is TGTGCCAGCTGCCTGGGACTGCTCCAAGAGACCCAGTACTTC.

This clonotype was found many times. The rearrangement joins TRBV9 to TRBJ2-1, with 12 bases fitting TRBD2. After removal of 4 bases from V and 10 bases from J, the junction contained 15 bases not matched to a gene. CDR3 length: 17 residues. Germline V lookup: CDR1 SGDLS, CDR2 YYNGEE. CDR3 sequence (DNA): TGTGCCAGCAGCCCTCCGGGACTAGCGGGTGCGAGGGGCGAGCAGTTCTTC. It encodes CASSPPGLAGARGEQFF.

This clonotype was detected once. The rearrangement uses TRBV20-1 and TRBJ1-1; no firm D call. V lost 7 bases and J 0 bases, leaving 12 bases between the germline ends. Germline CDR1 reads DFQATT; CDR2 reads SNEGSKA (reference sequence). This CDR3 comprises 13 residues. The CDR3 protein is CSVDAQMNTEAFF. The CDR3 DNA is TGCAGTGTCGACGCACAGATGAACACTGAAGCTTTCTTT.

This sequence joins TRBV10-3 and TRBJ1-2; the D gene is possibly TRBD1 (5 bases). Trimming removed 0 bases from V and 8 bases from J, with 16 bases in between. This CDR3 spans 15 amino acids. The germline gives CDR1 ENHRY, CDR2 SYGVKD. This chain's CDR3 is CAISESASGAGGYTF. The DNA of the CDR3 is TGTGCCATCAGTGAGTCAGCGAGCGGGGCCGGCGGCTACACCTTC.

This clonotype was counted ten times or more. The gene calls are TRBV12-3 or TRBV12-4 and TRBJ1-1; no reliable D call. The ends were cut back, 5 bases at V and 0 bases at J, with 13 bases in the middle. This CDR3 has 15 residues. The CDR3: CASSAEAGMNTEAFF. The CDR3 coding sequence is TGTGCCAGCAGTGCCGAAGCCGGGATGAACACTGAAGCTTTCTTT.

The J gene is TRBJ2-2, the V gene TRBV10-3; tentatively, D is TRBD1 or TRBD2 (5 bases each). The CDR3 loop spans 15 amino acids. V was shortened by 10 bases and J by 1 base, with 16 bases between the two germline ends. CDR1 is ENHRY and CDR2 is SYGVKD in the germline V gene. The CDR3 bases are TGTGCCAGCAAGCGCCCGGGGCTGAACACCGGGGAGCTGTTTTTT. Protein: CASKRPGLNTGELFF.

This CDR3 is CASSYPGNYGYTF. Here the CDR3 DNA reads TGTGCCAGCAGCTACCCCGGGAACTATGGCTACACCTTC. V usage is TRBV7-6 and J usage is TRBJ1-2; D remains ambiguous. V shed 4 bases and J shed 2 bases, with 8 bases lying between them. Per germline, CDR1 SGHVS and CDR2 FNYEAQ. The CDR3 totals 13 residues.

The chain uses TRBV6-1 and TRBJ2-2; 12 bases align to TRBD1. V gave up 6 bases and J gave up 1 base; unmatched junction bases: 9. There are 18 residues in the CDR3. CDR1 and CDR2 from the germline V gene are MNHNS and SASEGT. Here the CDR3 reads CASRTGTGGAGNTGELFF. CDR3 nucleotide sequence: TGTGCCAGCAGGACCGGGACAGGGGGCGCAGGGAACACCGGGGAGCTGTTTTTT.

This clonotype came up many times. The chain links TRBV20-1 to TRBJ1-2; D might be TRBD1 (6 bases). The V and J ends lost 0 bases and 3 bases respectively, with 11 bases between them. Germline loops: CDR1 DFQATT, CDR2 SNEGSKA (reference sequence). CDR3 length: 14 residues. CDR3 sequence (DNA): TGCAGTGCTAGAGATTACGGGGGCGACTATGGCTACACCTTC. It codes for CSARDYGGDYGYTF.

Of note for this clonotype: A much more abundant neighbour one base away suggests this may be a read error. This chain uses TRBV5-1 with TRBJ2-7; perhaps TRBD2 as D (6 bases). The V gene lost 2 bases and the J gene lost 7 bases, with 16 bases spanning the gap. Germline V gives CDR1 SGHRS, CDR2 YFSETQ. The CDR3 consists of 14 residues. CDR3 amino acids: CASSLGGKYNEQYF. The CDR3 region has the DNA TGCGCCAGCAGCTTAGGCGGGAAGTACAATGAGCAGTACTTC.

This clonotype came up many times. The chain uses TRBV19 and TRBJ1-2, with 8 bases matching TRBD1. CDR3 length: 12 amino acids. Germline CDR1 and CDR2: LNHDA and SQIVND (reference sequence). V dropped 4 bases and J dropped 8; count of bases not matched to a gene: 3. CDR3 region: CASSTRQGGYTF. The DNA for the CDR3 is TGTGCCAGTAGTACCCGACAGGGGGGCTACACCTTC. The whole variable domain, remainder taken from reference TRBV19 and TRBJ1-2, is DGGITQSPKYLFRKEGQNVTLSCEQNLNHDAMYWYRQDPGQGLRLIYYSQIVNDFQKGDIAEGYSVSREKKESFPLTVTSAQKNPTAFYLCASSTRQGGYTFGSGTRLTVV.

This clonotype has at least ten counts. V is TRBV30 and J is TRBJ1-6, with 10 positions matching TRBD1. V dropped 1 base and J dropped 9; count of bases not matched to a gene: 12. There are 17 residues in the CDR3. CDR1 is GTSNPN and CDR2 is SVGIG in the germline V gene (reference sequence). The CDR3 coding sequence is TGTGCCTGGAGTGAGACAGGGGGCAATCCATACCTTTCACCCCTCCACTTT. It yields the protein CAWSETGGNPYLSPLHF.

The rearrangement links TRBV19 to TRBJ2-7; 10 positions match TRBD2. The J segment lost 3 bases and the V segment lost 6 bases, leaving 8 bases of the junction unmatched. Germline V gives CDR1 LNHDA, CDR2 SQIVND (reference sequence). This CDR3 spans 15 amino acids. CDR3 residues: CASSPGLAVIYEQYF. In DNA form, the CDR3 reads TGTGCCAGTAGCCCCGGACTAGCGGTAATCTACGAGCAGTACTTC.

The chain has TRBV15 and TRBJ2-3; D unresolved. V shed 0 bases and J shed 1 base, with 14 bases lying between them. The CDR3 length is 17 residues. Germline V gene data show CDR1 as LNHNV and CDR2 as YYDKDF (reference sequence). Written as DNA, the CDR3 is TGTGCCACCAGCAGAGATGTCGCGACTCTACGCACAGATACGCAGTATTTT. This encodes CATSRDVATLRTDTQYF.

Many counts were recorded for this clonotype. The germline gene is not matched at one end of the junction; a read error may be the cause. This sequence joins TRBV7-6 and TRBJ1-2; no clear D gene. This CDR3 is 10 amino acids long. In germline, CDR1 is SGHVS, CDR2 FNYEAQ. CDR3 sequence reads: CASSLEWRPF. CDR3 in DNA: TGTGCCAGCAGCTTAGAATGGCGCCCCTTC. The full variable domain, its missing parts supplied by reference TRBV7-6 and TRBJ1-2, is GAGVSQSPRYKVTKRGQDVALRCDPISGHVSLYWYRQALGQGPEFLTYFNYEAQQDKSGLPNDRFSAERPEGSISTLTIQRTEQRDSAMYRCASSLEWRPFGSGTRLTVV.

Concerning this clonotype itself: Just one base apart from a much larger clone, this may be a read error. The chain links TRBV19 to TRBJ1-2; the D gene is possibly TRBD1 (5 bases). The CDR3 extends over 15 amino acids. The germline V gene encodes CDR1 LNHDA and CDR2 SQIVND (reference sequence). The CDR3 bases are TGTGCCAGTGGTATCCAGGGTCTGGTACTCTATGGCTACACCTTC. It is translated as CASGIQGLVLYGYTF.

This clonotype showed up just a few times. The chain joins TRBV20-1 to TRBJ1-5, with 8 bases that match TRBD1. The CDR3 has 15 residues. Trimming cost V 6 bases and J 6 bases; bases outside gene matches: 13. Per germline, CDR1 DFQATT and CDR2 SNEGSKA (reference sequence). DNA of the CDR3: TGCAGTGCCAGGGGAGGACAGGGAGGGGTTCAGCCCCAGCATTTT. Protein: CSARGGQGGVQPQHF.

This clonotype has ten or more counts. The chain couples TRBV14 to TRBJ2-7; D remains ambiguous. CDR1 is SGHDN and CDR2 is FVKESK in the germline V gene. Between the trimmed V and J ends, which lost 2 bases and 7 bases, there was a span of 12 bases. The CDR3 sequence is 13 residues long. This CDR3 reads CASSQPEQTEQYF. The CDR3, as DNA: TGTGCCAGCAGCCAACCCGAGCAAACAGAGCAGTACTTC.

Comment on this clonotype: At one boundary the junction diverges from the germline segment, which might be a read error. The rearrangement links TRBV19 to TRBJ2-7; D perhaps matches TRBD2 (5 bases). Germline CDR1 and CDR2: LNHDA and SQIVND (reference sequence). This CDR3 is 13 amino acids long. The CDR3 nucleotides are TGTGCCAGCTCCGGGCCCAACACCGGGGAGCTGTACTTC. Translation: CASSGPNTGELYF.

This clonotype came up a few times. The V and J genes are TRBV29-1 and TRBJ1-1, with D possibly matching TRBD1 (6 bases). Germline lookup yields CDR1 SQVTM and CDR2 ANQGSEA. This CDR3 comprises 13 residues. Trimming cost V 4 bases and J 5 bases, with 14 bases left between them. CDR3 bases: TGCAGCGTTGCCACCGGCAGGGGAACTGAAGCTTTCTTT. It encodes CSVATGRGTEAFF.

A remark on this clonotype: Since a much larger clone is just one base distant, this may be a read error. V gene TRBV20-1 combines with J gene TRBJ2-1; 8 positions match TRBD2. Germline values: CDR1 DFQATT, CDR2 SNEGSKA (reference sequence). The CDR3 covers 16 residues. CDR3 sequence: CSASEGPGGPYNGQFF. The CDR3 nucleotides are TGCAGTGCTAGTGAGGGGCCGGGAGGGCCCTACAATGGGCAGTTCTTC.

This chain uses TRBV20-1 with TRBJ2-5, with D perhaps assigned TRBD1 or TRBD2 (7 bases each). The CDR3 contains 16 residues. Trimming took off 5 bases at V and 3 bases at J, with 22 bases between the two ends. Germline lookup yields CDR1 DFQATT and CDR2 SNEGSKA (reference sequence). Written as DNA, the CDR3 is TGCAGTGCTGTGGATTACAGGGGAGGGTCGAAAGAGACCCAGTACTTC. Translated, it gives CSAVDYRGGSKETQYF.

This clonotype came up many times. The genes are TRBV7-2 and TRBJ2-6, with no clear D. This CDR3 has 15 amino acids. Germline lookup yields CDR1 SGHTA and CDR2 FQGNSA. With 5 bases removed from V and 2 bases from J, the gap between germline ends came to 10 bases. CDR3 residues: CASSPNTPGANVLTF. In DNA form, the CDR3 reads TGTGCCAGCAGCCCAAACACCCCTGGGGCCAACGTCCTGACTTTC.